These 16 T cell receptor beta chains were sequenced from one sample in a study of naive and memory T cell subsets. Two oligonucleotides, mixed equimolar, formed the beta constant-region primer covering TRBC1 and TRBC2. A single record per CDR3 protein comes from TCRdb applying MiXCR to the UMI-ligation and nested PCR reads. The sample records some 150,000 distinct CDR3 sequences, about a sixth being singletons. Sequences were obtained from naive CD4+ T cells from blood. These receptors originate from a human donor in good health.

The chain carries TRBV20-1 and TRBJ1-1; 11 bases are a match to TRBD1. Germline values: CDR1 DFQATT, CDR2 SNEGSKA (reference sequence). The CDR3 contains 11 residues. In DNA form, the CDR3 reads TGCAGCGGACAGGGGGCGACTGAAGCTTTCTTT. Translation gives CSGQGATEAFF.

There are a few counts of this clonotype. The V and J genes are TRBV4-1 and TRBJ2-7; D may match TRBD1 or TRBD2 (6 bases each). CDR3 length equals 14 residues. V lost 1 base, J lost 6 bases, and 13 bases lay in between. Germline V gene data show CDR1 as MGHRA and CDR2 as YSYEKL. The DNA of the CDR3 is TGCGCCAGCAGCCAAGGACAGGAGGGCGCCGAGCAGTACTTC. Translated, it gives CASSQGQEGAEQYF.

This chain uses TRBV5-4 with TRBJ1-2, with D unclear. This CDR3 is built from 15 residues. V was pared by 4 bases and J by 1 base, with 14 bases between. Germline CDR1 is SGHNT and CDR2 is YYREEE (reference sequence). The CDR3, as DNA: TGTGCCAGCAGCCGGAGGACGAAAGATAACTATGGCTACACCTTC. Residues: CASSRRTKDNYGYTF.

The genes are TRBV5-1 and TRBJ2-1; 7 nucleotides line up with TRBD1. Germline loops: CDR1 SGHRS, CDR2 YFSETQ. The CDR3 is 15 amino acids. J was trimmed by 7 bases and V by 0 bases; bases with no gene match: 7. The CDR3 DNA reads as TGCGCCAGCAGCTTGGGGAACAGGGGAATTAATGAGCAGTTCTTC. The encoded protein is CASSLGNRGINEQFF.

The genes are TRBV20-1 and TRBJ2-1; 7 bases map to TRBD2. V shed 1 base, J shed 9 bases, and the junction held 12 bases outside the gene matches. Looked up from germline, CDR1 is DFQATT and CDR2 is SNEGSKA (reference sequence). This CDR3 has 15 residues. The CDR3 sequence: CSARGPSGQAGEQFF. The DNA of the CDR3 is TGCAGTGCTAGAGGCCCTAGCGGCCAGGCGGGTGAGCAGTTCTTC.

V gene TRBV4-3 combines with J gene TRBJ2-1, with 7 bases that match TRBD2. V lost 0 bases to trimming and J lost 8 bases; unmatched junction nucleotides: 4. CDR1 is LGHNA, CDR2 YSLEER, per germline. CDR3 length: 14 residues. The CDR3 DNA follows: TGCGCCAGCAGCCAAGATGGCGGGGGATATGAGCAGTTCTTC. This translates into CASSQDGGGYEQFF.

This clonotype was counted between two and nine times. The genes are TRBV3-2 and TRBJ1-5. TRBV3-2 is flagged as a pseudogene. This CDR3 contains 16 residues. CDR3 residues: CASSQAPGIGNQPQHF. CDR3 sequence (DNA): TGTGCCAGCAGCCAAGCTCCCGGTATAGGCAATCAGCCCCAGCATTTT.

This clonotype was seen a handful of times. CDR3 in DNA: TGTGCCACCAGCAGAGACTACTTACAGAGCTCCTATAATTCACCCCTCCACTTT. Its translation is CATSRDYLQSSYNSPLHF. The chain joins TRBV15 to TRBJ1-6; D remains ambiguous. Germline CDR1 LNHNV, CDR2 YYDKDF (reference sequence). V shed 0 bases and J shed 0 bases, with 12 bases lying between them. The CDR3 is made up of 18 amino acids.

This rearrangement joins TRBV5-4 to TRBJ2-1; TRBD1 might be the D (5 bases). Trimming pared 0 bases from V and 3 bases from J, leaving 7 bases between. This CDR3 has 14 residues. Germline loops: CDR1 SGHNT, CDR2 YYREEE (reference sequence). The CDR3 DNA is TGTGCCAGCAGCTTGGACAGGTACTACAATGAGCAGTTCTTC. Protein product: CASSLDRYYNEQFF. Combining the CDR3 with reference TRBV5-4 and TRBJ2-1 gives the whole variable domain ETGVTQSPTHLIKTRGQQVTLRCSSQSGHNTVSWYQQALGQGPQFIFQYYREEENGRGNFPPRFSGLQFPNYSSELNVNALELDDSALYLCASSLDRYYNEQFFGPGTRLTVL.

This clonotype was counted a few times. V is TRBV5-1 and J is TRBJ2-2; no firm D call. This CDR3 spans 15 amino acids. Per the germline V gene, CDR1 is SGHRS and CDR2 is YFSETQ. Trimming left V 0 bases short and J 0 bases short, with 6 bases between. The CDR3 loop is CASSLAVANTGELFF. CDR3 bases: TGCGCCAGCAGCTTGGCCGTTGCGAACACCGGGGAGCTGTTTTTT.

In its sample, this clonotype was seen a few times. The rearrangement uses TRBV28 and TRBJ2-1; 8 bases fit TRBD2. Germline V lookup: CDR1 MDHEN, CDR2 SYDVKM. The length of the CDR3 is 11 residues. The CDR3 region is CVCRAGGEQFF. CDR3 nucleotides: TGTGTATGTCGGGCGGGAGGTGAGCAGTTCTTC.

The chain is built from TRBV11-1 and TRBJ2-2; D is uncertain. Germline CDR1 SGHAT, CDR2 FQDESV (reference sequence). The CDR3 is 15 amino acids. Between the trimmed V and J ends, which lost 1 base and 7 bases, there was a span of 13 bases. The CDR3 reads CASSLEFRGFGELFF. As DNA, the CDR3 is TGTGCCAGCAGCTTAGAGTTTCGTGGATTCGGGGAGCTGTTTTTT. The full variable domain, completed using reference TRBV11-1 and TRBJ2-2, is EAEVAQSPRYKITEKSQAVAFWCDPISGHATLYWYRQILGQGPELLVQFQDESVVDDSQLPKDRFSAERLKGVDSTLKIQPAELGDSAMYLCASSLEFRGFGELFFGEGSRLTVL.

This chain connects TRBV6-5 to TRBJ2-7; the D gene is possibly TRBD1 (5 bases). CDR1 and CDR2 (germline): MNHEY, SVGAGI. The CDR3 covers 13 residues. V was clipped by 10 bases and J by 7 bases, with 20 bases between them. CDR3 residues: CATLRAPGQEQYF. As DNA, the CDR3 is TGTGCCACCCTCCGGGCGCCAGGGCAAGAGCAGTACTTC.

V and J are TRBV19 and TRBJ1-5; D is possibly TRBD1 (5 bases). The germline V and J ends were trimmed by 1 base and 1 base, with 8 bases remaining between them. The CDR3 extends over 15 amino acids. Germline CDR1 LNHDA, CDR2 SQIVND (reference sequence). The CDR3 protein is CASSIAAGSNQPQHF. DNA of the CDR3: TGTGCCAGTAGTATAGCTGCAGGGAGCAATCAGCCCCAGCATTTT.

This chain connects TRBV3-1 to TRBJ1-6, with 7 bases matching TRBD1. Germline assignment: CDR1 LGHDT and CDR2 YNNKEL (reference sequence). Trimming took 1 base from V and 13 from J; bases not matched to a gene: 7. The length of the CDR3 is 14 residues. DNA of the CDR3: TGTGCCAGCAGCCAAGCCGCGACAGGGACTCCCCTCCACTTT. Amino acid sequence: CASSQAATGTPLHF.

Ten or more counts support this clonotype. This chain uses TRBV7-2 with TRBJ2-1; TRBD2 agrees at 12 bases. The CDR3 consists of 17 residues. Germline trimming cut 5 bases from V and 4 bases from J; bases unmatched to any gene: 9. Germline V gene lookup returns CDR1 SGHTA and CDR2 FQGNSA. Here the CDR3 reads CASSPIPLAGGYNEQFF. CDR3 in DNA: TGTGCCAGCAGCCCGATACCACTAGCGGGAGGATACAATGAGCAGTTCTTC.